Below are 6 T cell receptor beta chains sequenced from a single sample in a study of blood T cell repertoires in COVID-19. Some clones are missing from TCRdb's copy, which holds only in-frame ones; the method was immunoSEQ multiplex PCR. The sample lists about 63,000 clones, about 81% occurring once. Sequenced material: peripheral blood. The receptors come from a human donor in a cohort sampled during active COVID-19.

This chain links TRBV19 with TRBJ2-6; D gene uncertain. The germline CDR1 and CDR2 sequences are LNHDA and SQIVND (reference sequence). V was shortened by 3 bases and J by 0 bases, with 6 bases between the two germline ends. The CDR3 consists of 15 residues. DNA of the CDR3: TGTGCCAGTAGTATTCTAGGCTCTGGGGCCAACGTCCTGACTTTC. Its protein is CASSILGSGANVLTF. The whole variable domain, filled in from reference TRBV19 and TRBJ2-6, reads DGGITQSPKYLFRKEGQNVTLSCEQNLNHDAMYWYRQDPGQGLRLIYYSQIVNDFQKGDIAEGYSVSREKKESFPLTVTSAQKNPTAFYLCASSILGSGANVLTFGAGSRLTVL.

CDR3 DNA sequence: TGTGCCAGCAGTTTTACGCGGGGGCGGTACAATGAGCAGTTCTTC. It codes for CASSFTRGRYNEQFF. V and J are TRBV28 and TRBJ2-1, with a possible D match to TRBD2 (7 bases). CDR3 length equals 15 residues. Germline V gene sequence: CDR1 MDHEN, CDR2 SYDVKM. Trimming took 3 bases from V and 4 from J, leaving 13 bases between them.

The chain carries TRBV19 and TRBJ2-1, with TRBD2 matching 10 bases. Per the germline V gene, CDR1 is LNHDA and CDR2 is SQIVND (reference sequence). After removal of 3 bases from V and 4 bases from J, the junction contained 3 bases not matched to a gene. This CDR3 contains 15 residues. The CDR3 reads CASSITSGAYNEQFF. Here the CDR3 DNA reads TGTGCCAGTAGTATCACTAGCGGGGCTTACAATGAGCAGTTCTTC.

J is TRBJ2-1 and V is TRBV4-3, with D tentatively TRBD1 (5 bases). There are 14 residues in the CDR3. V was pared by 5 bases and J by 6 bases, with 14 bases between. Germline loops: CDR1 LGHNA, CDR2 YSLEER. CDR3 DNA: TGCGCCAGCAGCTACTCAATCAGGGCCAATGAGCAGTTCTTC. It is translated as CASSYSIRANEQFF.

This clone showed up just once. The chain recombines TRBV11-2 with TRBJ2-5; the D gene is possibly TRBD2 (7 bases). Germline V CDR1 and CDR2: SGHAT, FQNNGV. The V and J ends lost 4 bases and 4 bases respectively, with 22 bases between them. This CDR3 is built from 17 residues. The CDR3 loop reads CASSYGVTGGSGETQYF. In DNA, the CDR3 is TGTGCCAGCAGCTATGGTGTGACGGGGGGCAGTGGAGAGACCCAGTACTTC.

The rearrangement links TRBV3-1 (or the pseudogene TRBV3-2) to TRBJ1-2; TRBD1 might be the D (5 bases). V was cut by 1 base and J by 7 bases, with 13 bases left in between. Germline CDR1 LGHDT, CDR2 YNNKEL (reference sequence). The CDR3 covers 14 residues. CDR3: CASSQGGGAVGYTF. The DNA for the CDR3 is TGTGCCAGCAGCCAAGGGGGAGGGGCGGTTGGCTACACCTTC.